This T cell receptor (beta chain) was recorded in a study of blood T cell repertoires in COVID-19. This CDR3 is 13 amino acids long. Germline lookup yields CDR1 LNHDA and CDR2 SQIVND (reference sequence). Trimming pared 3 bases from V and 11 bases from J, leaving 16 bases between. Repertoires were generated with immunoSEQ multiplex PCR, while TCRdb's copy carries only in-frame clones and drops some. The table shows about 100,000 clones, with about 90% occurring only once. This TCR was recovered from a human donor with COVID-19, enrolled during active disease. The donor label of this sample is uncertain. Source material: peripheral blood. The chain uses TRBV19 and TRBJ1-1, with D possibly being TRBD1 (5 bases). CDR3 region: CASSIRLGEEAFF. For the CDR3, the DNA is TGTGCCAGTAGTATTAGGTTAGGGGAAGAGGCTTTCTTT.